This T cell receptor beta chain derives from a study of identical twins' blood T cells. TCRdb ran MiXCR on the 5' RACE reads and lists one entry per CDR3 protein. The table lists roughly 340,000 distinct CDR3 sequences, roughly 27% of them singletons. Six healthy women, forming three identical twin pairs, donated samples. Germline V CDR1 and CDR2: SGHVS, FNYEAQ. V was trimmed by 3 bases and J by 7 bases, leaving 13 bases between them. The CDR3 is made up of 14 amino acids. Overall study findings and caveats: Shared CDR3 clonotype counts between two donors mainly tracked the product of their cloneset sizes, twins included.

Concerning this clonotype itself: The antigen remains undetermined.

The sequence was collected from a woman aged 18-55 years in good health. This chain joins TRBV7-6 and TRBJ2-1, with D unresolved. The sequenced sample consisted of PBMCs. The CDR3 region is CASSFSALGNEQFF. The CDR3 DNA is TGTGCCAGCAGCTTTTCCGCCCTTGGTAATGAGCAGTTCTTC.